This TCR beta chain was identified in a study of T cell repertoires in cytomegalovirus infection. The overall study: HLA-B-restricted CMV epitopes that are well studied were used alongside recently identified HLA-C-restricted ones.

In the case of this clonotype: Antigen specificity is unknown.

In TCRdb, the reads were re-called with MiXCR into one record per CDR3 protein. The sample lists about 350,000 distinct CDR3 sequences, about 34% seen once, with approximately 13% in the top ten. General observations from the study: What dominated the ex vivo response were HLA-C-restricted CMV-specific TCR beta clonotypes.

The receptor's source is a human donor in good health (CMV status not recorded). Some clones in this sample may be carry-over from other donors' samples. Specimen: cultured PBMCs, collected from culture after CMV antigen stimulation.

The CDR3 loop is CASSAVALSGNTIYF. DNA of the CDR3: TGTGCCAGCAGTGCGGTTGCATTATCTGGAAACACCATATATTTT. The V gene is TRBV12-3 or TRBV12-4, the J gene TRBJ1-3, with D unresolved. The ends were cut back, 5 bases at V and 1 base at J, with 12 bases in the middle. The CDR3 totals 15 residues.